The 11 T cell receptor beta chains below all came from one sample that was sequenced in a study of CD8+ T cells in alopecia areata. Reverse transcribed after extraction, RNA yielded cDNA as the sequencing template. Measured with immunoSEQ multiplex PCR; TCRdb has only the in-frame clones, and not every one. This table holds some 51,000 clones, 96% found once. Sequencing was performed on CD8+ T cells sorted from blood, taken at week 0. The receptors originated from a human donor with alopecia areata.

This rearrangement joins TRBV4-1 to TRBJ2-7, with unresolved D. CDR1 and CDR2 (germline): MGHRA, YSYEKL. Trimming took 6 bases from V and 2 from J, leaving 17 bases between them. The CDR3 runs 15 residues. In DNA form, the CDR3 reads TGCGCCAGCAGGTACCGTCATAGCAGTGCCTACGAGCAGTACTTC. This encodes CASRYRHSSAYEQYF.

This rearrangement joins TRBV27 to TRBJ1-2; a possible D gene is TRBD1 (5 bases). This CDR3 spans 13 amino acids. In germline, CDR1 is MNHEY, CDR2 SMNVEV (reference sequence). The V end lost 5 bases, the J end lost 8 bases, and 15 bases lay between the germline ends. CDR3 bases: TGTGCCAGCAGTAAGGATAAGAGGGGCGGCTACACCTTC. This codes for CASSKDKRGGYTF.

This sequence joins TRBV29-1 and TRBJ2-2; D uncertain. Between the trimmed V and J ends, which lost 0 bases and 0 bases, there was a span of 11 bases. CDR3 size: 16 residues. CDR1 and CDR2 (germline): SQVTM, ANQGSEA. The CDR3 DNA reads TGCAGCGTTGAAGATCCAGAGATCTCGAACACCGGGGAGCTGTTTTTT. Its translation is CSVEDPEISNTGELFF.

This clone was observed once. V usage is TRBV5-4 and J usage is TRBJ2-7; 10 bases are shared with TRBD2. Germline CDR1 and CDR2: SGHNT and YYREEE (reference sequence). This CDR3 contains 15 residues. The trim removed 0 bases at V and 6 bases at J, leaving 6 bases unmatched. The chain's CDR3 is CASSLDLAGVGEQYF. CDR3 in DNA: TGTGCCAGCAGCTTGGATCTAGCGGGGGTAGGCGAGCAGTACTTC.

This chain connects TRBV13 to TRBJ2-5; 9 bases map to TRBD2. CDR3 length: 14 amino acids. Unmatched junction bases numbered 8, after V lost 6 bases and J lost 6 bases. Per germline, CDR1 PRHDT and CDR2 FYEKMQ (reference sequence). CDR3 bases: TGTGCCAGCAGGCCGCGGGGGGGCGCAAAGACCCAGTACTTC. Protein sequence: CASRPRGGAKTQYF.

This chain connects TRBV15 to TRBJ2-5; possible D gene TRBD1, 6 bases. Germline lookup yields CDR1 LNHNV and CDR2 YYDKDF (reference sequence). This CDR3 is built from 14 residues. The V gene lost 11 bases and the J gene lost 1 base, with 17 bases spanning the gap. CDR3 sequence (DNA): TGTGCCTCTAAGACAGGACAGTTCCAAGAGACCCAGTACTTC. Translation gives CASKTGQFQETQYF.

CDR3 amino acids: CASSLDPRNTEAFF. The CDR3 DNA reads as TGTGCCAGCAGCTTAGATCCACGGAACACTGAAGCTTTCTTT. The V call is TRBV11-2, the J call TRBJ1-1, with D hard to call. This CDR3 region has 14 residues. Per germline, CDR1 SGHAT and CDR2 FQNNGV. V was shortened by 0 bases and J by 1 base, with 6 bases between the two germline ends.

The chain employs TRBV29-1 and TRBJ2-2; a possible D gene is TRBD1 (6 bases). CDR1 is SQVTM and CDR2 is ANQGSEA in the germline V gene. This CDR3 comprises 12 residues. V lost 8 bases and J lost 6, with 13 bases in between. DNA for the CDR3: TGCAGCATTCCGCAGGGGTCCGGGGAGCTGTTTTTT. This sequence encodes CSIPQGSGELFF.

The chain links TRBV25-1 to TRBJ1-5; D is unresolved. Trimming removed 9 bases at V and 4 bases at J, with 16 bases between. CDR1 and CDR2 from the germline V gene are MGHDK and SYGVNS. The CDR3 extends over 14 amino acids. Here the CDR3 reads CARSSPGKNQPQHF. The CDR3 nucleotides read TGTGCCAGGAGCTCCCCGGGGAAAAATCAGCCCCAGCATTTT.

The gene calls are TRBV4-3 and TRBJ2-5, with D unclear. The V and J ends lost 1 base and 2 bases respectively, with 8 bases between them. The CDR3 is made up of 14 amino acids. Germline CDR1 reads LGHNA; CDR2 reads YSLEER. The CDR3 sequence: CASSQVSPQETQYF. As DNA, the CDR3 is TGCGCCAGCAGCCAAGTTAGTCCACAAGAGACCCAGTACTTC.

The V call is TRBV5-1, the J call TRBJ2-1, with TRBD2 identical over 14 bases. The junction had 1 base not matched to a gene; V was cut back by 0 bases and J by 8 bases. Germline CDR1 SGHRS, CDR2 YFSETQ. CDR3 length: 15 residues. Here the CDR3 DNA reads TGCGCCAGCAGCTTGGGGACTAGCGGGGGGCATGAGCAGTTCTTC. Translating it yields CASSLGTSGGHEQFF.